These T cell receptor beta chains were read from a single sample in a study of T cells in lung cancer brain metastases. Libraries were prepared by immunoSEQ multiplex PCR; TCRdb keeps only in-frame clonotypes and omits some of them. Of 4,900 or so clones listed, around 83% were seen once; the top ten hold 2.5% to 3.5%. What was sequenced was tumor tissue from the primary lung tumor. Receptors originate from a woman in her 50s with non-small cell lung cancer. The CDR3 runs from the conserved cysteine through the conserved F or W. D genes are given only for firm matches. Clone size is stated in some rows and not others, as once, few, many or a class when expanded.

TRBV4-1	-	-	TRBJ1-5	CASSQLAGDGRRNQPQHF	TGCGCCAGCAGCCAATTGGCAGGGGACGGCCGACGCAATCAGCCCCAGCATTTT
TRBV30	-	-	TRBJ1-1	CAWSVWGGEAFF	TGTGCCTGGAGTGTATGGGGCGGTGAAGCTTTCTTT
TRBV11-1	-	TRBD1	TRBJ2-1	CASSFRDRGYNEQFF	TGTGCCAGCAGCTTCCGGGACAGGGGTTACAATGAGCAGTTCTTC
TRBV15	-	TRBD2	TRBJ2-1	CATSRGVTRREGNEQFF	TGTGCCACCAGCAGGGGAGTGACTCGGCGGGAGGGCAATGAGCAGTTCTTC
TRBV5-1	-	TRBD1	TRBJ2-1	CASRTGTGGFEQFF	TGCGCCAGCAGAACCGGGACAGGGGGCTTTGAGCAGTTCTTC
TRBV5-5	once	TRBD1	TRBJ2-7	CASRRTGGTYEQYF	TGTGCCAGCAGAAGAACAGGGGGAACCTACGAGCAATACTTC
TRBV2	few	-	TRBJ1-5	CASSGGTAGGQPQHF	TGTGCCAGCAGTGGGGGGACGGCCGGGGGTCAGCCCCAGCATTTT
TRBV10-2	few	TRBD2	TRBJ2-1	CASSEANLAGGPNLEQFF	TGCGCCAGCAGTGAGGCCAACCTAGCGGGAGGGCCAAACTTAGAGCAGTTCTTC
TRBV5-1	-	TRBD1	TRBJ2-5	CASSVSGTGKETQYF	TGCGCCAGCAGCGTATCCGGGACAGGGAAGGAGACCCAGTACTTC
TRBV30	few	-	TRBJ1-3	CAWTPWSHTHSGNTIYF	TGTGCCTGGACCCCTTGGAGTCATACCCACTCTGGAAACACCATATATTTT
TRBV5-1	few	TRBD2	TRBJ2-5	CASSSGGVSGGETQYF	TGCGCCAGCAGCTCCGGAGGGGTTAGCGGGGGGGAGACCCAGTACTTC
TRBV2	-	-	TRBJ2-7	CASSVEGGFHEQYF	TGTGCCAGCAGTGTTGAAGGGGGTTTTCACGAGCAGTACTTC
TRBV7-2	-	TRBD2	TRBJ2-1	CASSSSSGGSYNEQFF	TGTGCCAGCAGCTCTTCTAGCGGGGGGTCCTACAATGAGCAGTTCTTC
TRBV7-8	-	TRBD2	TRBJ2-3	CASSSGVAGTTDTQYF	TGTGCCAGCAGCTCCGGGGTAGCGGGGACGACAGATACGCAGTATTTT
TRBV4-1	-	-	TRBJ2-2	CASSRLGTGELFF	TGCGCCAGCAGCCGCCTAGGGACCGGGGAGCTGTTTTTT
TRBV23-1	-	-	TRBJ2-5	CARYEETSFGETQYF	TGCGCCCGCTATGAGGAGACAAGCTTCGGAGAGACCCAGTACTTC
TRBV23-1	few	TRBD1	TRBJ2-7	CASSPGQGPVGEQYF	TGCGCCAGCAGTCCGGGACAGGGCCCAGTGGGCGAGCAGTACTTC
TRBV5-6	-	-	TRBJ1-2	CASSPRADYYGYTF	TGTGCCAGCAGCCCGAGAGCGGACTACTATGGCTACACCTTC
TRBV4-2	-	-	TRBJ1-2	CAGSLTRGDYGYTF	TGTGCCGGCAGCCTAACGAGAGGTGACTATGGCTACACCTTC